Detailed here is one TCR beta chain. This sample was taken from a study of cytotoxic CD8 clonotypes in ibrutinib-treated CLL. The wider study: Timing of response sample collection was a median roughly twelve months after treatment start, with a range of 6 to 36.

The protocol was immunoSEQ multiplex PCR, while the TCRdb copy is restricted to in-frame clones and leaves out a portion. The sample carries 270,000 or so clones, around 77% recorded once. There are 14 residues in the CDR3. The J segment lost 6 bases and the V segment lost 4 bases, leaving 8 bases of the junction unmatched. Germline loops: CDR1 SGDLS, CDR2 YYNGEE. V gene TRBV9 combines with J gene TRBJ2-3; 7 bases align to TRBD1. The receptor comes from a human donor with chronic lymphocytic leukemia. The sequenced sample was PBMCs, obtained at disease progression, from a patient treated with ibrutinib. The CDR3 region is CASSQGQTKDTQYF. The DNA for the CDR3 is TGTGCCAGCAGCCAGGGACAGACTAAGGATACGCAGTATTTT.